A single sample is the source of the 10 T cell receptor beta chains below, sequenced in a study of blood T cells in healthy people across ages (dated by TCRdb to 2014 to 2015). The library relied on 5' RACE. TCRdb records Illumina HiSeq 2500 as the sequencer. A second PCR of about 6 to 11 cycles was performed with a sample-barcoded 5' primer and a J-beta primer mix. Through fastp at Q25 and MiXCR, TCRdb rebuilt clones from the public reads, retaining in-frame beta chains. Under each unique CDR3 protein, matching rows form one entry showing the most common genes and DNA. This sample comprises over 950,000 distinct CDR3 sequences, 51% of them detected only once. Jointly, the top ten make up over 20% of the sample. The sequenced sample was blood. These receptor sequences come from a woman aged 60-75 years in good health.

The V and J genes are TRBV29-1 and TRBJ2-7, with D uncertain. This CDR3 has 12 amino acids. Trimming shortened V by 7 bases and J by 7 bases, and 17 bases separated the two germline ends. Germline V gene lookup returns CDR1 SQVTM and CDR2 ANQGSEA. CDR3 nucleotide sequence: TGCAGCGCCGCCGAAACACACAATGAGCAGTACTTC. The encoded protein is CSAAETHNEQYF.

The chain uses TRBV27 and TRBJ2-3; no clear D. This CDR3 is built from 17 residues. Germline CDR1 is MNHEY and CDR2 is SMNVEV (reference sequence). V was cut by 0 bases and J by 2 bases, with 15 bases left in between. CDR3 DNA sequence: TGTGCCAGCAGTTTATCTACCTTCGGCAGGCTCACAGATACGCAGTATTTT. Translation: CASSLSTFGRLTDTQYF.

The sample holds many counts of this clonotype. Written as DNA, the CDR3 is TGTGCCAGCAGCACACAGACAGGAATTTACGAGCAGTACTTC. This translates into CASSTQTGIYEQYF. The V and J genes are TRBV7-2 and TRBJ2-7, with D possibly matching TRBD1 (6 bases). Per germline, CDR1 SGHTA and CDR2 FQGNSA. With 5 bases removed from V and 4 bases from J, the gap between germline ends came to 15 bases. The CDR3 contains 14 residues.

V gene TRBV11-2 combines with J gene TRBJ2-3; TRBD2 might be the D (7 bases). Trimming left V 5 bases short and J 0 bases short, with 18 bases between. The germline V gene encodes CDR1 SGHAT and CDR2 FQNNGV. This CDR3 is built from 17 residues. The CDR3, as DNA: TGTGCCAGCAGCCTTAGGGGGGGACAAACGAGCACAGATACGCAGTATTTT. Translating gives CASSLRGGQTSTDTQYF.

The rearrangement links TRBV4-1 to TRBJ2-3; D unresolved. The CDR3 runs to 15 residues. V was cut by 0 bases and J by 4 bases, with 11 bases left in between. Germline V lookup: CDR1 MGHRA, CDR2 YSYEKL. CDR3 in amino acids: CASSQDFAAADTQYF. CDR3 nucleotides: TGCGCCAGCAGCCAAGATTTCGCTGCTGCAGATACGCAGTATTTT.

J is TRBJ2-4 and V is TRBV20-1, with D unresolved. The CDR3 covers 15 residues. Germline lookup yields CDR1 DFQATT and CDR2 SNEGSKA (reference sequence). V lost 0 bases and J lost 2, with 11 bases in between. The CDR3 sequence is CSAREVGLTKNIQYF. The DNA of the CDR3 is TGCAGTGCTAGAGAAGTGGGTCTCACCAAAAACATTCAGTACTTC.

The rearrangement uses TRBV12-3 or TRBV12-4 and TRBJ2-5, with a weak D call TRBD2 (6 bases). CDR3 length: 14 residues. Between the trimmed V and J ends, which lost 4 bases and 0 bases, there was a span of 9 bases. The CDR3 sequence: CASSYRDYQETQYF. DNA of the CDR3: TGTGCCAGCAGTTATCGGGACTACCAAGAGACCCAGTACTTC.

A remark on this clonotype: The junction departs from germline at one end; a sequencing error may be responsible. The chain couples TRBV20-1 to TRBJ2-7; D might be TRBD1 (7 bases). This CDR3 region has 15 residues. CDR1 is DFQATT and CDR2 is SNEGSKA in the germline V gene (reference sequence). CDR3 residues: CSARAEGTASCEQYF. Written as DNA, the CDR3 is TGCAGTGCTAGGGCGGAGGGGACAGCGTCCTGCGAGCAGTACTTC.

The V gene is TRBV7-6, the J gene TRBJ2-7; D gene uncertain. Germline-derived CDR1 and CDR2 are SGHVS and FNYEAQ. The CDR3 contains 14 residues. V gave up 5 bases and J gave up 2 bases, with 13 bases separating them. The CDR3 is CASSPRPLPYEQYF. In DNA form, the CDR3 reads TGTGCCAGCAGCCCCCGTCCTCTGCCCTACGAGCAGTACTTC.

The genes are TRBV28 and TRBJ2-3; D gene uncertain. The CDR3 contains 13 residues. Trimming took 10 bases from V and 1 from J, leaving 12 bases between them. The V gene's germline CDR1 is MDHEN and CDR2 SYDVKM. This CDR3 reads CATGEDGTDTQYF. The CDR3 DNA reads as TGTGCCACCGGCGAGGATGGCACAGATACGCAGTATTTT.